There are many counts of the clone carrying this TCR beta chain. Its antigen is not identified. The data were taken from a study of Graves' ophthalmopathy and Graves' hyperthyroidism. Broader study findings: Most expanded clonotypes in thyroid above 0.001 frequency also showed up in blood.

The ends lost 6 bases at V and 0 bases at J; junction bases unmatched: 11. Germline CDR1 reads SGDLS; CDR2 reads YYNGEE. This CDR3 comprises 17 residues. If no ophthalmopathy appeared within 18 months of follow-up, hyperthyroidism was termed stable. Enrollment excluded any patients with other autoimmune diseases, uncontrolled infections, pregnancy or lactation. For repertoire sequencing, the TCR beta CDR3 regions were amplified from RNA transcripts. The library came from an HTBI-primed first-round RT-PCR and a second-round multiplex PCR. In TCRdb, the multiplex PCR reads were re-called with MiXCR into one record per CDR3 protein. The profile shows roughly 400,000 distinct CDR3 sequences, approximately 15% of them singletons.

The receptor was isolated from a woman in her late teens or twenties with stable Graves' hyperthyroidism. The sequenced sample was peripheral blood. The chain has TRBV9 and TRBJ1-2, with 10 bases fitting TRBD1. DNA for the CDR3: TGTGCCAGCACCCTCGACAGGGGGCGCGGTGCTAACTATGGCTACACCTTC. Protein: CASTLDRGRGANYGYTF. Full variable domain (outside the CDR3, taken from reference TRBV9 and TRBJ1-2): DSGVTQTPKHLITATGQRVTLRCSPRSGDLSVYWYQQSLDQGLQFLIQYYNGEERAKGNILERFSAQQFPDLHSELNLSSLELGDSALYFCASTLDRGRGANYGYTFGSGTRLTVV.